The next 5 T cell receptor beta chains were all read from a single sample in a study of blood T cells in healthy people across ages (dated by TCRdb to between 2014 and 2017). Library prep was done by 5' RACE. TCRdb records Illumina HiSeq 2500 as the sequencer. The second PCR ran for roughly 6 to 11 cycles and used a J-beta primer mix along with a sample-barcoded 5' primer. TCRdb reworked the public reads: Q25 trimming with fastp, MiXCR clone assembly, productive beta chains retained. One record per CDR3 amino acid sequence lists the most common genes and DNA. The sample includes just under 900,000 distinct CDR3 sequences, with more than 25% observed a single time. The top ten constitute roughly 17% of the sample. What was sequenced was blood. These receptors all stem from a woman of 80 years or more in good health.

Worth noting for this clonotype: A read error is possible here, since a much larger clone lies one base away. The chain has TRBV2 and TRBJ2-7, with 9 bases fitting TRBD2. V was clipped by 3 bases and J by 7 bases; unmatched bases: 10. The germline V gene has CDR1 SNHLY and CDR2 FYNNEI. The CDR3 is 15 residues long. CDR3 nucleotides: TGTGCCAGCAGTGAGGCGGGGGGGCTAAACAATGAGCAGTACTTC. Translated: CASSEAGGLNNEQYF.

This clonotype was recorded a few times. This chain joins TRBV5-4 and TRBJ1-6; 7 nucleotides line up with TRBD1. V gave up 0 bases and J gave up 13 bases; unmatched junction bases: 10. CDR3 length: 15 amino acids. Germline CDR1 reads SGHNT; CDR2 reads YYREEE (reference sequence). The chain's CDR3 is CASSLGRDSFWPLHF. CDR3 bases: TGTGCCAGCAGCTTGGGACGGGACAGTTTTTGGCCCCTCCACTTT. Combining the CDR3 with reference TRBV5-4 and TRBJ1-6 gives the whole variable domain ETGVTQSPTHLIKTRGQQVTLRCSSQSGHNTVSWYQQALGQGPQFIFQYYREEENGRGNFPPRFSGLQFPNYSSELNVNALELDDSALYLCASSLGRDSFWPLHFGNGTRLTVT.

A note on this clonotype: This may arise from a read error, as a much more abundant clone is one base away. The J gene is TRBJ1-2, the V gene TRBV29-1; the D gene is possibly TRBD1 (5 bases). This CDR3 is 12 amino acids long. CDR1 and CDR2 from the germline V gene are SQVTM and ANQGSEA. V was trimmed by 6 bases and J by 3 bases, leaving 11 bases between them. Here the CDR3 DNA reads TGCAGCGTGGGGATAGGGGACTATGGCTACACCTTC. Translating gives CSVGIGDYGYTF.

This chain links TRBV4-2 with TRBJ1-5; D may be TRBD1 (5 bases). Germline CDR1 and CDR2: LGHNA and YNFKEQ. The CDR3 covers 14 residues. Trimming pared 1 base from V and 3 bases from J, leaving 7 bases between. The CDR3 region is CASSQGTPNQPQHF. For the CDR3, the DNA is TGTGCCAGCAGCCAAGGGACACCCAATCAGCCCCAGCATTTT.

This clonotype was recorded many times. V and J are TRBV6-6 and TRBJ2-3; D uncertain. Germline CDR1 MNHNY, CDR2 SVGAGI (reference sequence). This CDR3 comprises 15 residues. The V end lost 2 bases, the J end lost 0 bases, and 9 bases lay between the germline ends. CDR3 bases: TGTGCCAGCAGTTACCGCGGTACTAGCACAGATACGCAGTATTTT. This translates into CASSYRGTSTDTQYF.